These T cell receptor beta chains were read from a single sample in a study of cytomegalovirus exposure and HLA in healthy donors. Libraries were prepared by immunoSEQ multiplex PCR; TCRdb keeps only in-frame clonotypes and omits some of them. The table lists roughly 68,000 clones, over 50% of them singletons. The sample consisted of PBMCs. Receptors were obtained from a man aged 40-49 years in good health and CMV-seropositive. The CDR3 runs from the conserved cysteine through the conserved F or W. Each record gives: clone size, V gene, J gene, D gene, CDR3 DNA, CDR3 protein. D genes are given only for firm matches. Clone size appears in some rows only: once, few, many, or a class for an expanded clone.

clone_size: .
v_call: TRBV21-1
j_call: TRBJ2-6
d_call: .
cdr3_nt: TGTGCCAGCAGCAAACGGCGGGTTGGGGCCAACGTCCTGACTTTC
cdr3_aa: CASSKRRVGANVLTF

clone_size: .
v_call: TRBV13
j_call: TRBJ2-3
d_call: TRBD2
cdr3_nt: TGTGCCAGCAGCTTAGGCGCCGTGTGGGGGGGTGGTACAGATACACAGTATTTT
cdr3_aa: CASSLGAVWGGGTDTQYF

clone_size: few
v_call: TRBV5-1
j_call: TRBJ2-3
d_call: .
cdr3_nt: TGCGCCAGCAGGGACAGCAACACAGATACGCAGTATTTT
cdr3_aa: CASRDSNTDTQYF

clone_size: .
v_call: TRBV5-8
j_call: TRBJ1-1
d_call: .
cdr3_nt: TGTGCCAGCAGCTTTGACCAGGTGGCTTTCTTT
cdr3_aa: CASSFDQVAFF

clone_size: few
v_call: TRBV9
j_call: TRBJ2-1
d_call: TRBD1
cdr3_nt: TGTGCCAGCAGCGTAGGGGACAGGGGGCTCTACAATGAGCAGTTCTTC
cdr3_aa: CASSVGDRGLYNEQFF

clone_size: few
v_call: TRBV19
j_call: TRBJ1-5
d_call: .
cdr3_nt: TGTGCCAGTAGTATGACACAGTTTCAGCCCCAGCATTTT
cdr3_aa: CASSMTQFQPQHF

clone_size: .
v_call: TRBV4-2
j_call: TRBJ2-5
d_call: .
cdr3_nt: TGTGCCAGCAGCCCCTGGGGGGGGGCCACCCCTCGTAAACAAGAGACCCAGTACTTC
cdr3_aa: CASSPWGGATPRKQETQYF

clone_size: .
v_call: TRBV5-1
j_call: TRBJ2-3
d_call: .
cdr3_nt: TGCGCCAGCAGCTTTGGGGCGAGCCACAGCACAGATACGCAGTATTTT
cdr3_aa: CASSFGASHSTDTQYF

clone_size: .
v_call: TRBV29-1
j_call: TRBJ1-1
d_call: .
cdr3_nt: TGCAGCGTTGTACTTACAGCCACGAACACTGAAGCTTTCTTT
cdr3_aa: CSVVLTATNTEAFF

clone_size: few
v_call: TRBV27
j_call: TRBJ2-7
d_call: TRBD1
cdr3_nt: TGTGCCAGCAGTTTCGGGACAGGCCTCCGCGAGCAGTACTTC
cdr3_aa: CASSFGTGLREQYF

clone_size: .
v_call: TRBV7-2
j_call: TRBJ1-2
d_call: TRBD1
cdr3_nt: TGTGCCAGCAGCCAAGGACAGGGGGGTAACTATGGCTACACCTTC
cdr3_aa: CASSQGQGGNYGYTF

clone_size: .
v_call: TRBV12-5
j_call: TRBJ1-5
d_call: TRBD1
cdr3_nt: TGTGCTAGTGGGCTCGACAGGGAGCCCCAGCATTTT
cdr3_aa: CASGLDREPQHF

clone_size: .
v_call: TRBV7-2
j_call: TRBJ2-5
d_call: .
cdr3_nt: TGTGCCAGCAGCCAAACCCTCCGGGGAGGTGAGACCCAGTACTTC
cdr3_aa: CASSQTLRGGETQYF

clone_size: few
v_call: TRBV6-6
j_call: TRBJ2-3
d_call: .
cdr3_nt: TGTGCCACCCTTCTCTTAAGCACAGATACGCAGTATTTT
cdr3_aa: CATLLLSTDTQYF

clone_size: few
v_call: TRBV29-1
j_call: TRBJ2-5
d_call: .
cdr3_nt: TGCAGCGTCCCCTTGCAGGGCCAAGAGACCCAGTACTTC
cdr3_aa: CSVPLQGQETQYF

clone_size: few
v_call: TRBV27
j_call: TRBJ1-2
d_call: .
cdr3_nt: TGTGCCAGCAGTTTATTGGGGGCAGGGGAAGGCTACACCTTC
cdr3_aa: CASSLLGAGEGYTF

clone_size: once
v_call: TRBV11-3
j_call: TRBJ2-3
d_call: TRBD1
cdr3_nt: TGTGCCAGCAGTCGGGGACAGGGTACAGATACGCAGTATTTT
cdr3_aa: CASSRGQGTDTQYF

clone_size: .
v_call: TRBV6-1
j_call: TRBJ2-7
d_call: TRBD1
cdr3_nt: TGTGCCAGCAGTGCGGGACAGGGATACGACGAGCAGTACTTC
cdr3_aa: CASSAGQGYDEQYF

clone_size: .
v_call: TRBV5-1
j_call: TRBJ1-5
d_call: .
cdr3_nt: TGCGCCAGCAGCTTGGTTCCGGGACAAAATCAGCCCCAGCATTTT
cdr3_aa: CASSLVPGQNQPQHF

clone_size: once
v_call: TRBV2
j_call: TRBJ2-5
d_call: .
cdr3_nt: TGTGCCAGCAGTGAATGGGGCGGAACCAAAGAGACCCAGTACTTC
cdr3_aa: CASSEWGGTKETQYF

clone_size: few
v_call: TRBV29-1
j_call: TRBJ2-3
d_call: TRBD2
cdr3_nt: TGCAGCGTTGACAACGCGGGGGGAAGCACAGATACGCAGTATTTT
cdr3_aa: CSVDNAGGSTDTQYF

clone_size: .
v_call: TRBV9
j_call: TRBJ1-5
d_call: TRBD1
cdr3_nt: TGTGCCAGCAGCGTAGGAGGACAGGTAAATCAGCCCCAGCATTTT
cdr3_aa: CASSVGGQVNQPQHF

clone_size: .
v_call: TRBV30
j_call: TRBJ1-2
d_call: .
cdr3_nt: TGTGCCTGGAGTGTAGCGGAGGGGCCTTTGTATGGCTACACCTTC
cdr3_aa: CAWSVAEGPLYGYTF

clone_size: .
v_call: TRBV11-3
j_call: TRBJ2-3
d_call: .
cdr3_nt: TGTGCCAGCACCAAACACTCAGCGAGCACAGATACGCAGTATTTT
cdr3_aa: CASTKHSASTDTQYF

clone_size: .
v_call: TRBV15
j_call: TRBJ1-3
d_call: .
cdr3_nt: TGTGCCACCAGCAGAGAAATCCGGGGCTCTGGAAACACCATATATTTT
cdr3_aa: CATSREIRGSGNTIYF

clone_size: once
v_call: TRBV6-1
j_call: TRBJ1-2
d_call: .
cdr3_nt: TGTGCCAGCAGTCCCACCGGGACTAATGGCTACACCTTC
cdr3_aa: CASSPTGTNGYTF

clone_size: .
v_call: TRBV5-1
j_call: TRBJ1-4
d_call: TRBD1
cdr3_nt: TGCGCCAGCAGGTCGGGACAGCCTAATGAAAAACTGTTTTTT
cdr3_aa: CASRSGQPNEKLFF

clone_size: .
v_call: TRBV7-2
j_call: TRBJ1-3
d_call: .
cdr3_nt: TGTGCCAGCAGCTACGACAGTAACTCTGGAAACACCATATATTTT
cdr3_aa: CASSYDSNSGNTIYF

clone_size: few
v_call: TRBV5-1
j_call: TRBJ2-7
d_call: .
cdr3_nt: TGCGCCAGCAGCTTGTTGCCAGGGCGGGGCGAGCAGTACTTC
cdr3_aa: CASSLLPGRGEQYF

clone_size: .
v_call: TRBV6-1
j_call: TRBJ1-5
d_call: .
cdr3_nt: TGTGCCAGCAGTGAAGATGGAACAGGGCCCCAGCATTTT
cdr3_aa: CASSEDGTGPQHF

clone_size: .
v_call: TRBV25-1
j_call: TRBJ1-1
d_call: .
cdr3_nt: TGTGCCAGCAGTGATCCTAACACTGAAGCTTTCTTT
cdr3_aa: CASSDPNTEAFF

clone_size: .
v_call: TRBV7-9
j_call: TRBJ2-1
d_call: TRBD1
cdr3_nt: TGTGCCAGCATCCAACCCCACAGGGGGCATGAGCAGTTCTTC
cdr3_aa: CASIQPHRGHEQFF

clone_size: .
v_call: TRBV14
j_call: TRBJ2-5
d_call: .
cdr3_nt: TGTGCCAGCAGCCACCCCGATACAGGGGAGACCCAGTACTTC
cdr3_aa: CASSHPDTGETQYF

clone_size: .
v_call: TRBV4-3
j_call: TRBJ1-2
d_call: .
cdr3_nt: TGCGCCAGCAGCCAAGATCTGCGCGACATAGAGGGCTACACCTTC
cdr3_aa: CASSQDLRDIEGYTF

clone_size: .
v_call: TRBV11-3
j_call: TRBJ2-7
d_call: .
cdr3_nt: TGTGCCAGCAGCCAGAGGGGGAAGACGGCCTACGAGCAGTACTTC
cdr3_aa: CASSQRGKTAYEQYF

clone_size: few
v_call: TRBV7-2
j_call: TRBJ1-2
d_call: TRBD1
cdr3_nt: TGTGCCAGCAGCTTAGGAGGGACAGCTACTAACTATGGCTACACCTTC
cdr3_aa: CASSLGGTATNYGYTF

clone_size: once
v_call: TRBV4-2
j_call: TRBJ1-6
d_call: .
cdr3_nt: TGTGCCAGCAGCCAAGAAGGGCGGGTTAATTCACCCCTCCACTTT
cdr3_aa: CASSQEGRVNSPLHF